A selection of T cell receptor beta chains follows, all from one sample in a study of cytomegalovirus exposure and HLA in healthy donors. Some clones are missing from TCRdb's copy, which holds only in-frame ones; the method was immunoSEQ multiplex PCR. The profile shows about 97,000 clones, about 60% of them singletons. The specimen sequenced was PBMCs. Every receptor here comes from a human donor in good health. The CDR3 runs from the conserved cysteine through the conserved F or W. The D gene is left open where the match is weak. For some rows the clone size is stated as once, few or many, or as a class when expanded; others skip it.

length | J | size | V | D | DNA | CDR3
15 | TRBJ2-1 | NA | TRBV6-4 | TRBD2 | TGTGCCAGCAGTGCTGCGGGAGGGCCCTGGAATGAGCAGTTCTTC | CASSAAGGPWNEQFF
14 | TRBJ1-1 | NA | TRBV27 | TRBD1 | TGTGCCAGCAGTTACCTGGACAGGGGCACTGAAGCTTTCTTT | CASSYLDRGTEAFF
17 | TRBJ1-1 | NA | TRBV6-1 | TRBD1 | TGTGCCAGCAGTGAGAGTGGGTTGGCAGGGGGCATTGGTGAAGCTTTCTTT | CASSESGLAGGIGEAFF
15 | TRBJ1-2 | NA | TRBV18 | TRBD1 | TGTGCCAGCTCACCCTGGACAGGGTCTAACTATGGCTACACCTTC | CASSPWTGSNYGYTF
13 | TRBJ1-1 | few | TRBV30 | NA | TGTGCCTGGAGTGGGGCAACAGGGACTGAAGCTTTCTTT | CAWSGATGTEAFF
15 | TRBJ2-5 | NA | TRBV10-2 | TRBD2 | TGCGCCAGCAGTGGGGCAGGACGGGGGGGAGAGACCCAGTACTTC | CASSGAGRGGETQYF
15 | TRBJ1-5 | once | TRBV19 | NA | TGTGCCAGTAGTATAGTAGGACAGAGCAATCAGCCCCAGCATTTT | CASSIVGQSNQPQHF
15 | TRBJ2-1 | NA | TRBV7-3 | NA | TGTGCCAGCAGCAGTAGCGTAAGCTCCTACAATGAGCAGTTCTTC | CASSSSVSSYNEQFF
14 | TRBJ2-1 | NA | TRBV27 | NA | TGTGCCAGCAGTCGGGACTTGGGGTACAATGAGCAGTTCTTC | CASSRDLGYNEQFF
13 | TRBJ1-1 | few | TRBV5-1 | NA | TGCGCCAGCAGCTTGGGGAGGGGCACTGAAGCTTTCTTT | CASSLGRGTEAFF
16 | TRBJ2-3 | few | TRBV7-9 | TRBD2 | TGTGCCAGCAGCACCGCGCAGCGGGATCCCACAGATACGCAGTATTTT | CASSTAQRDPTDTQYF
14 | TRBJ1-1 | NA | TRBV6-1 | NA | TGTGCCAGTTCCAATTGGGACATACACACTGAAGCTTTCTTT | CASSNWDIHTEAFF
15 | TRBJ1-2 | NA | TRBV4-2 | TRBD1 | TGTGCCAGCAGCCTCCGACAGGGAAATTTTGATGGCTACACCTTC | CASSLRQGNFDGYTF
18 | TRBJ2-3 | few | TRBV9 | TRBD2 | TGTGCCAGCAGCGTAGCGGGGGACGGGGGGGGCCTATCAGATACGCAGTATTTT | CASSVAGDGGGLSDTQYF
15 | TRBJ2-7 | NA | TRBV2 | TRBD1 | TGTGCCAGCAGTCAAGGACAGGGGGGAACCTACGAGCAGTACTTC | CASSQGQGGTYEQYF
15 | TRBJ2-7 | NA | TRBV7-6 | TRBD1 | TGTGCCAGCAGCTTAAGCGCGACAGGGGACTACGAGCAGTACTTC | CASSLSATGDYEQYF
13 | TRBJ1-1 | NA | TRBV19 | TRBD1 | TGTGCCAGTAGTATGCCAGGGGGCATCGGGGCTTTCTTT | CASSMPGGIGAFF
14 | TRBJ2-1 | NA | TRBV5-1 | TRBD1 | TGCGCCAGCAGCTTGGGGACAGGGGGCAATGAGCAGTTCTTC | CASSLGTGGNEQFF
14 | TRBJ1-1 | few | TRBV30 | TRBD1 | TGTGCCTGGAGTGCTTCGACAGGGTGGACTGAAGCTTTCTTT | CAWSASTGWTEAFF
13 | TRBJ2-7 | NA | TRBV11-2 | NA | TGTGCCAGCAGCTCCAGTCTTCGGGTCGAGCAGTACTTC | CASSSSLRVEQYF
13 | TRBJ2-1 | NA | TRBV30 | TRBD2 | TGTGCCTGGACCCTAACTAGCGTCGGTGAGCAGTTCTTC | CAWTLTSVGEQFF
11 | TRBJ2-5 | few | TRBV7-9 | NA | TGTGCCAGCAGCTCAAAAGAGACCCAGTACTTC | CASSSKETQYF
16 | TRBJ2-5 | few | TRBV7-8 | TRBD1 | TGTGCCAGCAGCTACCGATTTCAGGGGGCTGTGGAGACCCAGTACTTC | CASSYRFQGAVETQYF
14 | TRBJ1-4 | medium-sized | TRBV6-1 | NA | TGTGCCAGCAGTGTGGCAGGATTTGACGAAAAACTGTTTTTT | CASSVAGFDEKLFF
14 | TRBJ2-7 | NA | TRBV27 | TRBD2 | TGTGCCAGCAGTTCAGGGACTACTTACTACGAGCAGTACTTC | CASSSGTTYYEQYF